This T cell receptor (beta chain) was retrieved from a study of T cell repertoires in cytomegalovirus infection. Study summary: Recently identified HLA-C-restricted and well-studied HLA-B-restricted CMV epitopes were used. A matching HLA type, together with CMV infection, was signaled by public TCR beta signatures.

With regard to this clonotype: The target antigen is unknown.

Study results and caveats: The ex vivo response was dominated by HLA-C-restricted CMV-specific TCR beta clonotypes.

Germline V gene sequence: CDR1 SGHVS, CDR2 FNYEAQ. The trim removed 7 bases at V and 4 bases at J, leaving 3 bases unmatched. The length of the CDR3 is 14 residues. TCRdb re-derived calls from the reads in MiXCR, one entry per CDR3 protein. This sample has some 900,000 distinct CDR3 sequences, with approximately 29% found just once. The sequencing here drew on cultured CD8+ T cells from PBMCs, taken from culture after CMV antigen stimulation. The clonotype was recovered from a human donor in good health (CMV status not recorded). Some clones in this sample may be carry-over from other donors' samples. V usage is TRBV7-6 and J usage is TRBJ2-2, with TRBD1 matching 10 bases. The CDR3 nucleotides are TGTGCCAGCACCGACAGGGGGCGCACCGGGGAGCTGTTTTTT. Amino acid sequence: CASTDRGRTGELFF.